This T cell receptor (beta chain) came from a study of cytomegalovirus exposure and HLA in healthy donors. TCRdb's copy holds only in-frame clones and misses some; the assay was immunoSEQ multiplex PCR. Of fewer than 75,000 clones listed, roughly 94% were seen once; the top ten hold approximately 2%. V lost 3 bases and J 2 bases, leaving 17 bases between the germline ends. The V gene's germline CDR1 is KGHSH and CDR2 LQKENI. The CDR3 extends over 17 amino acids. The origin of this receptor is a young woman in good health and CMV-seropositive. The chain has TRBV18 and TRBJ2-1; D is perhaps TRBD1 (5 bases). Material: PBMCs. CDR3 residues: CASSPAGQKSAYNEQFF. The DNA of the CDR3 is TGTGCCAGCTCACCGGCAGGGCAAAAGAGCGCCTACAATGAGCAGTTCTTC.